This T cell receptor (beta chain) was identified in a study of CD8+ T cells in alopecia areata. For the study at large: Treated patients swallowed 5 to 10 mg of oral tofacitinib twice daily. Study-level findings and limits: Just one nonresponder means the tie between baseline CD8+ expansion and response stays uncertain.

The V end was cut by 0 bases, the J end by 6 bases, with 11 bases between. The germline CDR1 and CDR2 sequences are SQVTM and ANQGSEA. The CDR3 covers 13 residues. RNA, once extracted, was reverse transcribed into cDNA for use as the sequencing template. Only in-frame clones appear in the TCRdb table, and some are missing; sequencing was by immunoSEQ multiplex PCR. The sample carries around 120,000 clones, 50% to 75% recorded once. With respect to this clone: Its matching antigen is unknown.

Specified treatment: oral pan-JAK inhibitor, 5-10 mg twice daily. T lymphocytes (CD4+ and CD8+) were sorted from PBMCs. This sequence joins TRBV29-1 and TRBJ1-2, with D possibly TRBD1 on 6 matching bases. Source: CD8+ T cells sorted from blood, taken at week 4, from a patient treated with tofacitinib. This sequence originates from a human donor with alopecia areata. The CDR3 here is CSVEERGAHGYTF. The CDR3 coding sequence is TGCAGCGTTGAAGAACGGGGGGCGCATGGCTACACCTTC.